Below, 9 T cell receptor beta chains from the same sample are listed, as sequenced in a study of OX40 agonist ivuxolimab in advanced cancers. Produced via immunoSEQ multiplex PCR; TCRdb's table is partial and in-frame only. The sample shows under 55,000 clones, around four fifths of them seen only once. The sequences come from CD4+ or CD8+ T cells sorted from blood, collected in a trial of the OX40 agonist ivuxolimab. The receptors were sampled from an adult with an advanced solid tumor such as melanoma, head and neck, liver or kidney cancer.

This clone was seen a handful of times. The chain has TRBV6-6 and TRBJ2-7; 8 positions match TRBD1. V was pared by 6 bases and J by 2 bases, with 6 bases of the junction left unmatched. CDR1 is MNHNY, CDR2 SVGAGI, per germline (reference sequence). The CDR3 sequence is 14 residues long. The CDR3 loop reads CASRGGQATYEQYF. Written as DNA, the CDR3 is TGTGCCAGCAGAGGGGGACAGGCAACCTACGAGCAGTACTTC.

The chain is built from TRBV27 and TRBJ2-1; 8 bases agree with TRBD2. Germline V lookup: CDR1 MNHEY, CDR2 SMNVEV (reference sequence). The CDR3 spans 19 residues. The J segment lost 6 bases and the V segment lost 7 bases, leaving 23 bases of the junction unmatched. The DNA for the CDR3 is TGTGCCAGCACCTTGCGGGGGGCTTATGGACTAGGAACTTCCAATGAGCAGTTCTTC. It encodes CASTLRGAYGLGTSNEQFF.

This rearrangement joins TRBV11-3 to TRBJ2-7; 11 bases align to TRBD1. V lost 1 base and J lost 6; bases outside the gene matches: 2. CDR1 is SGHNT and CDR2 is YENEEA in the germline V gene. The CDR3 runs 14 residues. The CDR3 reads CASSLAGTGGEQYF. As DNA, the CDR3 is TGTGCCAGCAGCTTAGCCGGGACAGGGGGCGAGCAGTACTTC.

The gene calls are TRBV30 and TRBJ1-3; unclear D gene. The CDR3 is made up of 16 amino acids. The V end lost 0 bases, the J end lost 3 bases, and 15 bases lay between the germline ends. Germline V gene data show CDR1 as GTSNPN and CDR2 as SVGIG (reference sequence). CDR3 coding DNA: TGTGCCTGGAGTGTACGTGGCAGAGTCCGTGGAAACACCATATATTTT. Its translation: CAWSVRGRVRGNTIYF.

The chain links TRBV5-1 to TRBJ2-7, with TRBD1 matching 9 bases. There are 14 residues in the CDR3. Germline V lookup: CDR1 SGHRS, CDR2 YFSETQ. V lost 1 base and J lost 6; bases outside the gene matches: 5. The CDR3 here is CASSLQGQGAEQYF. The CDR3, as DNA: TGCGCCAGCAGCTTGCAGGGACAGGGTGCCGAGCAGTACTTC.

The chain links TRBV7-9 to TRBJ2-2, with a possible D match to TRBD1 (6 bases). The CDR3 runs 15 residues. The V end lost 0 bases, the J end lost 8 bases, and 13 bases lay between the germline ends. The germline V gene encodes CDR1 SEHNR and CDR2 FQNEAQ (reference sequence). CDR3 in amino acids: CASSLARTVIGELFF. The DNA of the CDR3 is TGTGCCAGCAGCTTAGCGCGGACAGTCATAGGGGAGCTGTTTTTT.

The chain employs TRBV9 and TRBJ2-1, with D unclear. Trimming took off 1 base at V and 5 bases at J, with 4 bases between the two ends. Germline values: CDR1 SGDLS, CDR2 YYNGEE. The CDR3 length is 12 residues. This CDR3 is CASSVLDNEQFF. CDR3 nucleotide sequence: TGTGCCAGCAGCGTATTAGACAATGAGCAGTTCTTC. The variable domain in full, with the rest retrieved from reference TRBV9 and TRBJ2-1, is DSGVTQTPKHLITATGQRVTLRCSPRSGDLSVYWYQQSLDQGLQFLIQYYNGEERAKGNILERFSAQQFPDLHSELNLSSLELGDSALYFCASSVLDNEQFFGPGTRLTVL.

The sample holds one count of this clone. CDR3 amino acids: CASSFFTGEQFF. The DNA for the CDR3 is TGTGCCAGCAGCTTTTTTACGGGTGAGCAGTTCTTC. This chain links TRBV7-2 with TRBJ2-1; D gene ambiguous. Trimming removed 3 bases at V and 9 bases at J, with 9 bases between. Germline-derived CDR1 and CDR2 are SGHTA and FQGNSA. CDR3 length: 12 amino acids.

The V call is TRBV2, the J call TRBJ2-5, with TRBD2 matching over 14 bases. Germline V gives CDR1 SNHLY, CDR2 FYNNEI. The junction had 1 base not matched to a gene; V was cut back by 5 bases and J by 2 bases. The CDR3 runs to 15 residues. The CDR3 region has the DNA TGTGCCAGCAGTAGACTAGCGGGGGGGCAAGAGACCCAGTACTTC. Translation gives CASSRLAGGQETQYF.